The 27 T cell receptor beta chains in this list originate from one sample, sequenced in a study of response to subunit inactivated influenza vaccine. TCRdb re-called the RT-PCR reads through MiXCR, storing one row per CDR3 protein. The table shows over 150,000 distinct CDR3 sequences, with nearly 9.5% occurring only once. Specimen: non-naive T cells sorted from PBMCs, collected on the day of vaccination. These receptors originate from a man between 45 and 60 years old who received an inactivated influenza vaccine.

This clonotype has a handful of counts. This chain connects TRBV6-1 to TRBJ1-5; D uncertain. The CDR3 covers 15 residues. The V gene lost 6 bases and the J gene lost 2 bases, with 14 bases spanning the gap. Germline V CDR1 and CDR2: MNHNS, SASEGT. CDR3 residues: CASSRHSVGNQPQHF. The CDR3 nucleotides read TGTGCCAGCAGCCGCCACTCGGTGGGCAATCAGCCCCAGCATTTT.

At least ten counts were recorded for this clonotype. The chain uses TRBV4-2 and TRBJ2-3; either TRBD1 or TRBD2 may fit D (6 bases each). V lost 0 bases and J 5 bases, leaving 15 bases between the germline ends. The CDR3 length is 16 residues. The V gene's germline CDR1 is LGHNA and CDR2 YNFKEQ. The CDR3 DNA reads as TGTGCCAGCAGCCAAGAAGGCAGGGGACTGGGAGATACGCAGTATTTT. Amino acid sequence: CASSQEGRGLGDTQYF.

The sample holds many counts of this clonotype. The chain couples TRBV7-2 to TRBJ2-1; perhaps TRBD2 as D (6 bases). The V gene lost 5 bases and the J gene lost 10 bases, with 18 bases spanning the gap. There are 14 residues in the CDR3. The germline gives CDR1 SGHTA, CDR2 FQGNSA. The CDR3 DNA is TGTGCCAGCAGCAAACCGGGACTCGGAAACGAGCAGTTCTTC. It encodes CASSKPGLGNEQFF.

This clonotype has just a few counts. The gene calls are TRBV6-1 and TRBJ1-2; unclear D gene. Trimming took 6 bases from V and 4 from J, leaving 15 bases between them. CDR3 length: 14 residues. Looked up from germline, CDR1 is MNHNS and CDR2 is SASEGT. The CDR3 nucleotides are TGTGCCAGCAGGAACAAGGAACCCCTCTATGGCTACACCTTC. Its protein product is CASRNKEPLYGYTF.

There are many counts of this clonotype. The rearrangement uses TRBV11-2 and TRBJ2-2; D is undetermined. Germline values: CDR1 SGHAT, CDR2 FQNNGV. V was pared by 1 base and J by 2 bases, with 5 bases between. The CDR3 sequence is 14 residues long. The CDR3 loop is CASSLGPNTGELFF. CDR3 coding DNA: TGTGCCAGCAGCTTAGGCCCAAACACCGGGGAGCTGTTTTTT.

In its sample, this clonotype was seen many times. The chain is built from TRBV4-3 and TRBJ2-2, with D possibly matching TRBD2 (6 bases). The ends were cut back, 2 bases at V and 5 bases at J, with 15 bases in the middle. Germline values: CDR1 LGHNA, CDR2 YSLEER. The length of the CDR3 is 16 residues. CDR3 DNA: TGCGCCAGCAGCCAATTTTCTTCCCGGGGGACCGGGGAGCTGTTTTTT. This gives the protein CASSQFSSRGTGELFF.

This clonotype was detected only a few times. The rearrangement joins TRBV9 to TRBJ2-3; D is perhaps TRBD1 (6 bases). This CDR3 has 15 residues. Germline values: CDR1 SGDLS, CDR2 YYNGEE. V lost 3 bases to trimming and J lost 2 bases, with 13 bases between them. CDR3 sequence (DNA): TGTGCCAGCAGCGCAGGCAGGGGAATCACAGATACGCAGTATTTT. Encoded protein: CASSAGRGITDTQYF.

Regarding this clonotype: Possible read error: a much larger clone is one base away. The genes are TRBV6-2 or TRBV6-3 and TRBJ2-7, with 10 nucleotides matching TRBD2. This CDR3 is 17 amino acids long. Per germline, CDR1 MNHEY and CDR2 SVGEGT. This CDR3 reads CASSYPSTSGYSCEQYF. The CDR3 nucleotides are TGTGCCAGCAGTTACCCCTCGACTAGCGGGTATTCCTGCGAGCAGTACTTC.

CDR3 DNA sequence: TGTGCCTGGAGTGGGCTCGGGGGGCTGCAGTATTTT. Protein product: CAWSGLGGLQYF. The V call is TRBV30, the J call TRBJ2-3; a possible D gene is TRBD2 (7 bases). Germline V gives CDR1 GTSNPN, CDR2 SVGIG (reference sequence). The CDR3 loop spans 12 amino acids. Trimming shortened V by 1 base and J by 11 bases, and 13 bases separated the two germline ends.

This rearrangement joins TRBV11-1 to TRBJ2-1, with D tentatively TRBD2 (6 bases). The V end was cut by 1 base, the J end by 6 bases, with 13 bases between. Germline V gene lookup returns CDR1 SGHAT and CDR2 FQDESV (reference sequence). CDR3 length equals 15 residues. In DNA, the CDR3 is TGTGCCAGCAGCTTAGGTGAGCGGGCCGTCAATGAGCAGTTCTTC. Encoded protein: CASSLGERAVNEQFF.

The chain uses TRBV14 and TRBJ2-3; no firm D call. The V gene lost 1 base and the J gene lost 2 bases, with 7 bases spanning the gap. Germline assignment: CDR1 SGHDN and CDR2 FVKESK. This CDR3 region has 14 residues. CDR3 nucleotides: TGTGCCAGCAGCCAAGTGTGGGACACAGATACGCAGTATTTT. It yields the protein CASSQVWDTDTQYF.

Remarks on this clonotype: A much larger clonotype is one base distant, so this may be a read error. V is TRBV7-9 and J is TRBJ1-1; TRBD1 is a possible D gene (5 bases). Germline V gene data show CDR1 as SEHNR and CDR2 as FQNEAQ (reference sequence). CDR3 size: 13 residues. CDR3 region: CASSSMVGGEASF. DNA of the CDR3: TGTGCCAGCAGCTCAATGGTCGGGGGAGAAGCTTCCTTT.

This clonotype showed up just a few times. This rearrangement joins TRBV20-1 to TRBJ1-2; D call uncertain. Trimming stripped 3 bases from V and 2 bases from J, with 16 bases between. Germline lookup yields CDR1 DFQATT and CDR2 SNEGSKA (reference sequence). There are 15 residues in the CDR3. The CDR3 region is CSARTSLGRNYGYTF. CDR3 DNA sequence: TGCAGTGCTAGGACGTCCCTCGGGAGGAACTATGGCTACACCTTC.

The V and J genes are TRBV25-1 and TRBJ1-2; maybe TRBD1 (5 bases). V shed 4 bases and J shed 8 bases, with 17 bases lying between them. Germline lookup yields CDR1 MGHDK and CDR2 SYGVNS. The CDR3 has 14 residues. The chain's CDR3 is CASSALGAALGYTF. CDR3 DNA: TGTGCCAGCAGTGCTCTAGGGGCCGCCCTGGGCTACACCTTC.

This clonotype was counted a few times. V usage is TRBV5-1 and J usage is TRBJ2-3; a weak D match, TRBD2 (6 bases). The CDR3 contains 14 residues. Trimming removed 4 bases at V and 4 bases at J, with 13 bases between. The germline gives CDR1 SGHRS, CDR2 YFSETQ. CDR3 nucleotides: TGCGCCAGCAGCACCGGGACTCGAGCAGATACGCAGTATTTT. It is translated as CASSTGTRADTQYF.

This clonotype was seen ten or more times. The genes are TRBV19 and TRBJ2-7; 8 nucleotides align to TRBD2. V lost 3 bases, J lost 3 bases, and 7 bases stayed unmatched. The CDR3 spans 15 residues. Germline V gene data show CDR1 as LNHDA and CDR2 as SQIVND (reference sequence). The CDR3 spells CASSISSGRNYEQYF. For the CDR3, the DNA is TGTGCCAGTAGTATTTCCAGCGGGAGAAACTACGAGCAGTACTTC.

This clonotype was recorded a few times. V usage is TRBV7-6 and J usage is TRBJ2-5, with 8 bases matching TRBD2. The CDR3 totals 16 residues. Germline loops: CDR1 SGHVS, CDR2 FNYEAQ. Trimming took 2 bases from V and 0 from J; bases not matched to a gene: 5. CDR3 DNA: TGTGCCAGCAGCTTAAATCAGCGGGAGTACCAAGAGACCCAGTACTTC. Its protein product is CASSLNQREYQETQYF.

V is TRBV6-5 and J is TRBJ2-3; 7 bases align to TRBD2. J lost 5 bases, V lost 4 bases, and 6 bases had no gene match. This CDR3 region has 14 residues. Germline loops: CDR1 MNHEY, CDR2 SVGAGI. CDR3 amino acids: CASSLGRVKDTQYF. CDR3 nucleotides: TGTGCCAGCAGTTTGGGGAGGGTAAAAGATACGCAGTATTTT.

This clonotype came up a few times. The chain joins TRBV3-1 to TRBJ1-2; D is unresolved. The ends were cut back, 0 bases at V and 4 bases at J, with 6 bases in the middle. The CDR3 consists of 13 residues. CDR1 and CDR2 (germline): LGHDT, YNNKEL (reference sequence). CDR3: CASSQDIAYGYTF. The CDR3 DNA reads TGTGCCAGCAGCCAAGATATAGCCTATGGCTACACCTTC.

DNA for the CDR3: TGTGCCAGCAGTTACTCGGCAGGGGGAAGCACAGATACGCAGTATTTT. Translation gives CASSYSAGGSTDTQYF. The chain employs TRBV6-5 and TRBJ2-3; 7 nucleotides agree with TRBD1. Germline lookup yields CDR1 MNHEY and CDR2 SVGAGI. The CDR3 runs 16 residues. V gave up 0 bases and J gave up 0 bases; unmatched junction bases: 3.

This clonotype has a handful of counts. CDR3 residues: CATSSGPRGETQYF. The CDR3 nucleotides read TGTGCCACCAGCAGCGGACCCAGGGGAGAGACCCAGTACTTC. The V and J genes are TRBV15 and TRBJ2-5, with a possible D match to TRBD1 (6 bases). The CDR3 spans 14 residues. CDR1 and CDR2 from the germline V gene are LNHNV and YYDKDF (reference sequence). V dropped 3 bases and J dropped 4 bases, with 12 bases sitting between them.

This clonotype was seen ten or more times. This rearrangement joins TRBV29-1 to TRBJ2-1, with TRBD1 identical over 8 bases. This CDR3 has 14 residues. The V gene end was trimmed by 3 bases and the J gene end by 8 bases; junction bases not matched to a gene: 9. The germline V gene has CDR1 SQVTM and CDR2 ANQGSEA. The CDR3 sequence is CSVERTGNHDEQFF. As DNA, the CDR3 is TGCAGCGTTGAGAGGACAGGGAACCACGATGAGCAGTTCTTC.

This clonotype was observed at least ten times. This chain joins TRBV29-1 and TRBJ2-1; D possibly corresponds to TRBD2 (6 bases). The CDR3 covers 16 residues. The germline V gene encodes CDR1 SQVTM and CDR2 ANQGSEA. Trimming cost V 0 bases and J 4 bases, with 16 bases left between them. The CDR3 region has the DNA TGCAGCGTTGAAGAAGGTTGGGAGGACCCGTACAATGAGCAGTTCTTC. The encoded protein is CSVEEGWEDPYNEQFF.

This clonotype has just a few counts. This chain links TRBV14 with TRBJ2-5; D is unresolved. The germline V gene encodes CDR1 SGHDN and CDR2 FVKESK. The V gene lost 5 bases and the J gene lost 5 bases, with 12 bases spanning the gap. The CDR3 runs to 13 residues. CDR3 coding DNA: TGTGCCAGCAGCTCCTTTAATGTGGAGACCCAGTACTTC. This codes for CASSSFNVETQYF.

This clonotype has just a few counts. J is TRBJ2-1 and V is TRBV4-3, with 9 bases fitting TRBD2. This CDR3 region has 15 residues. J was trimmed by 8 bases and V by 4 bases; bases with no gene match: 9. CDR1 and CDR2 from the germline V gene are LGHNA and YSLEER. In DNA form, the CDR3 reads TGCGCCAGCAGCCCCGGGACTAGCAATGTCGATGAGCAGTTCTTC. It encodes CASSPGTSNVDEQFF.

A few counts support this clonotype. V gene TRBV2 combines with J gene TRBJ2-4, with D maybe TRBD2 (6 bases). The CDR3 is 21 residues long. Germline V lookup: CDR1 SNHLY, CDR2 FYNNEI. V lost 0 bases to trimming and J lost 6 bases, with 30 bases between them. The CDR3 bases are TGTGCCAGCAGTGAAGCGTATAGCTCCGCTCCCCGTAGGGGAGGTGGAAACATTCAGTACTTC. It yields the protein CASSEAYSSAPRRGGGNIQYF.

This clonotype was seen a few times. This rearrangement joins TRBV7-9 to TRBJ1-1; 8 bases are shared with TRBD1. CDR3 length equals 15 residues. Germline lookup yields CDR1 SEHNR and CDR2 FQNEAQ (reference sequence). V lost 2 bases, J lost 3 bases, and 5 bases stayed unmatched. CDR3 DNA sequence: TGTGCCAGCAGCTTACAGGGGGCAAGGGACACTGAAGCTTTCTTT. Encoded protein: CASSLQGARDTEAFF. Full variable domain (remainder filled in from reference TRBV7-9 and TRBJ1-1): DTGVSQNPRHKITKRGQNVTFRCDPISEHNRLYWYRQTLGQGPEFLTYFQNEAQLEKSRLLSDRFSAERPKGSFSTLEIQRTEQGDSAMYLCASSLQGARDTEAFFGQGTRLTVV.